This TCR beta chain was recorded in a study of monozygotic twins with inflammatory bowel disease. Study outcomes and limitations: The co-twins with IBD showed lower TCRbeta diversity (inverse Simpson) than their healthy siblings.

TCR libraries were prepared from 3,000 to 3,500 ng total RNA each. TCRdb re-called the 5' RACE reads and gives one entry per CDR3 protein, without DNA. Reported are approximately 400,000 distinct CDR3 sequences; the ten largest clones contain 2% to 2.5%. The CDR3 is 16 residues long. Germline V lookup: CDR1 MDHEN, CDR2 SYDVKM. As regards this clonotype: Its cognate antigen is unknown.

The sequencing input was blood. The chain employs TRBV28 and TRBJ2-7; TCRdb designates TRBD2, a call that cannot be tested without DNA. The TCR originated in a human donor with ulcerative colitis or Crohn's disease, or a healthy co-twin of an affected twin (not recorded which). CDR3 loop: CASSSGAENKNYEQYF.